The clone carrying this T cell receptor (beta chain) appeared many times. CDR3 length: 14 residues. Germline V gives CDR1 SGHVS, CDR2 FNYEAQ. The V and J ends lost 1 base and 0 bases respectively, with 7 bases between them. This record belongs to a study of T-cell memory formation after mild COVID-19. Background on the study: For the most part, TCR clusters were specific to one donor.

From 5'RACE with constant-segment primers came TCR alpha and TCR beta cDNA libraries that carried sample barcodes and UMIs. Each CDR3 protein is one row after TCRdb ran MiXCR on the 5' RACE reads. This table has fewer than 150,000 distinct CDR3 sequences, 11% to 15% appearing once. This TCR came from an adult woman who had mild COVID-19 (a few samples of this study predate the infection). Cell type and time point are not known. J is TRBJ2-7 and V is TRBV7-6; no definite D call. The material sequenced was PBMCs or a T cell subset sorted from them (not recorded which). The CDR3 region has the DNA TGTGCCAGCAGCTTAGGGGCCAGCTCCTACGAGCAGTACTTC. It translates to CASSLGASSYEQYF.